This entry features one TCR beta chain sequence. Antigen specificity is unknown. Specified time point: newly diagnosed GD, antithyroid drugs for less than 3 months. PBMCs were the source of the RNA used for TCR sequencing. Germline CDR1 and CDR2: MGHDK and SYGVNS. This CDR3 has 16 residues. V lost 4 bases and J lost 5; bases outside the gene matches: 11. Arm-PCR of CDR3 regions with iRepertoire HTBI primers generated TCR beta libraries. TCRdb reanalysed the multiplex PCR reads using MiXCR and keeps one entry per CDR3 protein. Among 580,000 or so distinct CDR3 sequences listed, about 16% were seen once. The entry originates in a study of regulatory T cells in long-lasting Graves disease. General study points: Sampling was limited to peripheral blood rather than thyroid tissue. New patients shared some 970 public clonotypes, fewer than the approximately 2,500 shared by persistent patients.

This same sample was also taken into another study, of T cells in Graves' hyperthyroidism and ophthalmopathy. That study reports: Stability of Graves' hyperthyroidism was defined as absent ophthalmopathy progression within 18 months. Within blood appeared most thyroid clonotypes that had expanded above 0.001.

The material was peripheral blood mononuclear cells (PBMCs), obtained at new diagnosis, from a patient treated with antithyroid drugs. The sequence was obtained from a man younger than 35 with Graves disease. The chain carries TRBV25-1 and TRBJ1-5, with 7 bases fitting TRBD1. The CDR3 DNA is TGTGCCAGCAGTGGGCAGGGGGATTTTGTCGATCAGCCCCAGCATTTT. Residues: CASSGQGDFVDQPQHF.